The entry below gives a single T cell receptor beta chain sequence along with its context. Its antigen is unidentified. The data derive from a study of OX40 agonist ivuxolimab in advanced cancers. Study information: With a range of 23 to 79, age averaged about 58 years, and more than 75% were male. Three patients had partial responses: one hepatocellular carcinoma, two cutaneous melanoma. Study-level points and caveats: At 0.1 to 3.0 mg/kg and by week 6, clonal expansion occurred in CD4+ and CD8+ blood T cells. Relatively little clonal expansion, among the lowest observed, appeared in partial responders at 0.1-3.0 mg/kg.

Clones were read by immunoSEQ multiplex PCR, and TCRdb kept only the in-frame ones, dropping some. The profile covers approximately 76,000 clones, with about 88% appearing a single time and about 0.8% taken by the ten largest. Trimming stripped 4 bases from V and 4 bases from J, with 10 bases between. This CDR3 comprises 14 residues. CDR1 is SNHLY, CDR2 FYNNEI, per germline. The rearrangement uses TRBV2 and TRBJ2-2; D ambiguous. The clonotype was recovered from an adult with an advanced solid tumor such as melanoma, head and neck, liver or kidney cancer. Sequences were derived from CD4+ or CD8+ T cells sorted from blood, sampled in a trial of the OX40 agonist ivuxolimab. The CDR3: CASSGADGTGELFF. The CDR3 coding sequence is TGTGCCAGCAGTGGGGCCGACGGCACCGGGGAGCTGTTTTTT.